This TCR beta chain emerged from a study of cytomegalovirus exposure and HLA in healthy donors. Unmatched junction bases numbered 13, after V lost 0 bases and J lost 9 bases. The CDR3 length is 17 residues. Germline values: CDR1 MNHNS, CDR2 SASEGT. A multiplex PCR was run with 60 Vbeta primers and 13 Jbeta primers. TCRdb keeps only in-frame clones here, not all; method: immunoSEQ multiplex PCR. The profile covers approximately 120,000 clones, with 75% to 85% appearing a single time and around 1.8% taken by the ten largest. Material for sequencing was PBMCs. The gene calls are TRBV6-1 and TRBJ1-5; 8 positions match TRBD1. The TCR sequence derives from a man aged 50-60 years in good health and CMV-seronegative. CDR3 nucleotide sequence: TGTGCCAGCAGTGAAGCGCATGAGACAGGGGCTTTAGGGCCCCAGCATTTT. Translated: CASSEAHETGALGPQHF.